The entry that follows covers one T cell receptor (beta chain) sequence. This entry comes from a study of blood T cell repertoires in COVID-19. Germline V CDR1 and CDR2: GTSNPN, SVGIG (reference sequence). CDR3 length: 17 residues. J gave up 2 bases and V 1 base, and 12 bases lay outside the gene matches. Some clones are missing from TCRdb's copy, which holds only in-frame ones; the method was immunoSEQ multiplex PCR. The sample shows tens of thousands of clones, roughly nine tenths of them seen only once. The chain couples TRBV30 to TRBJ2-3; 7 nucleotides line up with TRBD1. Sequencing was carried out using peripheral blood. The source is a woman aged 80 or older with COVID-19, enrolled during active disease. The CDR3 DNA reads as TGTGCCTGGAGTGGGCGACGACAGGGCTTAATCACAGATACGCAGTATTTT. Its protein product is CAWSGRRQGLITDTQYF.